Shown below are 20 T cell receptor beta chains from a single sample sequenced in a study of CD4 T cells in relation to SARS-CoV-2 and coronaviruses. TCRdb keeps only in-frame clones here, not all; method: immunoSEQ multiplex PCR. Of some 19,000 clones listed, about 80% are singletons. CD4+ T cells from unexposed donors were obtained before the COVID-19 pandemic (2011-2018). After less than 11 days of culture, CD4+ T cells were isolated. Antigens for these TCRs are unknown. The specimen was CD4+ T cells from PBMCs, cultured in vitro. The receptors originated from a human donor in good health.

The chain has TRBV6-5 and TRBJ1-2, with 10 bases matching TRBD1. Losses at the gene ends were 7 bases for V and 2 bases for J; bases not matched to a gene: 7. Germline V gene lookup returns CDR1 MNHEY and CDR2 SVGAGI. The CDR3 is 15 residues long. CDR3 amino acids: CASNPGQGLNYGYTF. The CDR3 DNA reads TGTGCCAGCAATCCGGGACAGGGGCTGAACTATGGCTACACCTTC.

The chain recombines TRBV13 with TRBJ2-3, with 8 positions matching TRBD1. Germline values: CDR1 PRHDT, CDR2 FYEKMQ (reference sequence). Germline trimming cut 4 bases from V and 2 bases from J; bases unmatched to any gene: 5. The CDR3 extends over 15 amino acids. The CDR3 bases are TGTGCCAGCAGCTACGGACAGGGCTTCACAGATACGCAGTATTTT. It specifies CASSYGQGFTDTQYF.

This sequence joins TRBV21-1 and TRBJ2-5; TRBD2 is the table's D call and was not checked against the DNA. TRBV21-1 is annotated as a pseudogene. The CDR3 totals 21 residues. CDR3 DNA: TGTGCCAGCAGCAAAACAGGGGGCAGACTAGCGGGAGAATCGCACGGGGAGACCCAGTACTTC. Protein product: CASSKTGGRLAGESHGETQYF.

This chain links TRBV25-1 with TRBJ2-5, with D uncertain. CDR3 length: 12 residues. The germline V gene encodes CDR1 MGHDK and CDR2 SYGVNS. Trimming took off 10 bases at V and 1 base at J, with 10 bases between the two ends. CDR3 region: CATGLGQETQYF. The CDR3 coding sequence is TGTGCCACAGGCTTGGGCCAAGAGACCCAGTACTTC. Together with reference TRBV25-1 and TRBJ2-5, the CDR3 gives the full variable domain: EADIYQTPRYLVIGTGKKITLECSQTMGHDKMYWYQQDPGMELHLIHYSYGVNSTEKGDLSSESTVSRIRTEHFPLTLESARPSHTSQYLCATGLGQETQYFGPGTRLLVL.

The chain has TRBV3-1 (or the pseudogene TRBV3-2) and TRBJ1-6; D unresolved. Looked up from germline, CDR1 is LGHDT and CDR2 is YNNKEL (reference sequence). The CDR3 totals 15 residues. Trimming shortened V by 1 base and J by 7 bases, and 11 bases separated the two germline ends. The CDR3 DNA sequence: TGTGCCAGCAGCCAAGGCGGACCCCAAAATTCACCCCTCCACTTT. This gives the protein CASSQGGPQNSPLHF.

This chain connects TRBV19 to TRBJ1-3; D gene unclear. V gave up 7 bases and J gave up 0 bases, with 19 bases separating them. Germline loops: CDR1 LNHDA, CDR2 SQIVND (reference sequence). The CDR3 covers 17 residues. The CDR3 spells CASTLSRDTFSGNTIYF. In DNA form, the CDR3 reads TGTGCCAGTACCCTATCACGAGATACATTCTCTGGAAACACCATATATTTT.

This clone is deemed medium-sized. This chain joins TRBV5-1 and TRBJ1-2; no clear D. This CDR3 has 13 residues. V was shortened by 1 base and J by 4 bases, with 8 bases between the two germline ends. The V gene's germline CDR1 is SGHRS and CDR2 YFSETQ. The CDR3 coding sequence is TGCGCCAGCAGCTTGAACAGCCCCTATGGCTACACCTTC. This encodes CASSLNSPYGYTF.

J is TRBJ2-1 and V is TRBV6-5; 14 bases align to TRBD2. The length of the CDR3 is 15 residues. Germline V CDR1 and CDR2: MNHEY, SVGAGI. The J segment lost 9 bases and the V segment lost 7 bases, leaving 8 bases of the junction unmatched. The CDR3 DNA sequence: TGTGCCAGCATGAGACTAGCGGGAGGGATGGCTGAGCAGTTCTTC. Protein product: CASMRLAGGMAEQFF.

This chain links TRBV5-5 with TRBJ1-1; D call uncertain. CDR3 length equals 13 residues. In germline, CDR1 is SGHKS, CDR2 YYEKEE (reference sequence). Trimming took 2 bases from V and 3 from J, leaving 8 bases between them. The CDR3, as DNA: TGTGCCAGCAGCTTTGCGAGGGACACTGAAGCTTTCTTT. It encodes CASSFARDTEAFF. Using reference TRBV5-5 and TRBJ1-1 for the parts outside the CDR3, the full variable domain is DAGVTQSPTHLIKTRGQQVTLRCSPISGHKSVSWYQQVLGQGPQFIFQYYEKEERGRGNFPDRFSARQFPNYSSELNVNALLLGDSALYLCASSFARDTEAFFGQGTRLTVV.

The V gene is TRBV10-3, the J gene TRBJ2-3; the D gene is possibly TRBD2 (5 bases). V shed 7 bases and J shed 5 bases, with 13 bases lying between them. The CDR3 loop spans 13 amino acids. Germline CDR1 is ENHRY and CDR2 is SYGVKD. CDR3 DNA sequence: TGTGCCATCAACGAGGAGGCGCGAGATACGCAGTATTTT. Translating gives CAINEEARDTQYF.

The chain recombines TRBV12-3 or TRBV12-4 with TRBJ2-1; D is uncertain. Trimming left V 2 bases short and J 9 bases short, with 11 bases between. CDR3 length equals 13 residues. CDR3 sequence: CASSLTTTGEQFF. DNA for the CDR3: TGTGCCAGCAGTTTAACCACTACCGGTGAGCAGTTCTTC.

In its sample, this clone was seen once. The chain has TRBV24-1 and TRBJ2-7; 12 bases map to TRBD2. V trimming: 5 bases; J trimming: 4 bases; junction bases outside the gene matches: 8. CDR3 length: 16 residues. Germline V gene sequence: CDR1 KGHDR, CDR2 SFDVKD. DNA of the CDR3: TGTGCCACCAGTGGTCCTAGCGGGAGGGCCGTGTACGAGCAGTACTTC. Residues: CATSGPSGRAVYEQYF.

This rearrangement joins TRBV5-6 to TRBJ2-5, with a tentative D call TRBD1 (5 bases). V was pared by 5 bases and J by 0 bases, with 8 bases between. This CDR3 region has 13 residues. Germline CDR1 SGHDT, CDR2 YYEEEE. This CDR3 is CASRRQNQETQYF. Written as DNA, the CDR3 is TGTGCCAGCAGACGACAGAACCAAGAGACCCAGTACTTC.

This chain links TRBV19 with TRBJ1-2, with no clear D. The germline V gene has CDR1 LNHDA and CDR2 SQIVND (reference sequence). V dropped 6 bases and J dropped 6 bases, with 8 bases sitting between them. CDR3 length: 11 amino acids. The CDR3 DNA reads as TGTGCCAGTAGCGAACAAAATGGCTACACCTTC. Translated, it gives CASSEQNGYTF.

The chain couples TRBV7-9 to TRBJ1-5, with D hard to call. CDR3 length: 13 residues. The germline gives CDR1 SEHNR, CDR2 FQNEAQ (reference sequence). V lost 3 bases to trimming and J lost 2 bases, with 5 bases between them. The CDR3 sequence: CASSFEGNQPQHF. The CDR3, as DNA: TGTGCCAGCAGCTTTGAAGGCAATCAGCCCCAGCATTTT.

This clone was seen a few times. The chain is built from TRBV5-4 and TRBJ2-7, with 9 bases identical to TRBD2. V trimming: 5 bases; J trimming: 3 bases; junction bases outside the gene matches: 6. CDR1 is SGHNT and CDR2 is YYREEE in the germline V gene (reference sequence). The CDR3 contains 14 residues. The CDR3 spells CASRMGLAFYEQYF. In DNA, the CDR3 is TGTGCCAGCAGAATGGGACTAGCTTTCTACGAGCAGTACTTC.

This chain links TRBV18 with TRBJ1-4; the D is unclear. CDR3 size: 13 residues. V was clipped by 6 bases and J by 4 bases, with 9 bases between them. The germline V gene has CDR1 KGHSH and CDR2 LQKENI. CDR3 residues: CASSEKVNEKLFF. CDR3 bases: TGTGCCAGCTCCGAAAAAGTTAATGAAAAACTGTTTTTT.

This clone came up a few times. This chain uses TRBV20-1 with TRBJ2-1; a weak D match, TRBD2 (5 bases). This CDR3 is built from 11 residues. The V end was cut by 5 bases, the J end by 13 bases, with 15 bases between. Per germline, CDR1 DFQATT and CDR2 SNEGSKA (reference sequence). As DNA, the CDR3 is TGCAGTGCTCCCGGACTGGGCGCCCAGTTCTTC. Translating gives CSAPGLGAQFF.

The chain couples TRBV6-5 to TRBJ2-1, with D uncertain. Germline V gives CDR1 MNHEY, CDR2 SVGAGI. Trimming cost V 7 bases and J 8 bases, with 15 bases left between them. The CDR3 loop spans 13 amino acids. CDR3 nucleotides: TGTGCCAGCATCCCTGCAGGTGCTTATGAGCAGTTCTTC. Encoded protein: CASIPAGAYEQFF.

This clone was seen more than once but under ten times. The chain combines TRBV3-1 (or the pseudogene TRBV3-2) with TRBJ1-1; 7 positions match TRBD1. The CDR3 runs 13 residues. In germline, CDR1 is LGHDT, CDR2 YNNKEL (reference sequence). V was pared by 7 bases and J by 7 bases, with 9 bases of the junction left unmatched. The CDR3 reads CASKQGTASEAFF. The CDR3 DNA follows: TGTGCCAGCAAACAGGGGACAGCAAGTGAAGCTTTCTTT.